This TCR beta chain emerged from a study of radiotherapy plus CTLA-4 blockade in lung cancer. V dropped 3 bases and J dropped 2; count of bases not matched to a gene: 5. This CDR3 is 16 amino acids long. The germline CDR1 and CDR2 sequences are SGHRS and YFSETQ. Profiled with immunoSEQ multiplex PCR; TCRdb holds only in-frame clones, not every one. The sample records around 20,000 clones, 86% being singletons. Sequenced material: peripheral blood, taken from a patient treated with radiotherapy plus ipilimumab. This sequence joins TRBV5-1 and TRBJ2-5; 12 bases are a match to TRBD1. This sequence was found in a human donor with non-small cell lung cancer whose response to radiotherapy plus ipilimumab could not be evaluated. The CDR3 nucleotides read TGCGCCAGCAGCTCCGGGACAGGGGGCTATCAAGAGACCCAGTACTTC. This translates into CASSSGTGGYQETQYF. The full variable domain, in which reference TRBV5-1 and TRBJ2-5 provide the parts outside the CDR3, is KAGVTQTPRYLIKTRGQQVTLSCSPISGHRSVSWYQQTPGQGLQFLFEYFSETQRNKGNFPGRFSGRQFSNSRSEMNVSTLELGDSALYLCASSSGTGGYQETQYFGPGTRLLVL.